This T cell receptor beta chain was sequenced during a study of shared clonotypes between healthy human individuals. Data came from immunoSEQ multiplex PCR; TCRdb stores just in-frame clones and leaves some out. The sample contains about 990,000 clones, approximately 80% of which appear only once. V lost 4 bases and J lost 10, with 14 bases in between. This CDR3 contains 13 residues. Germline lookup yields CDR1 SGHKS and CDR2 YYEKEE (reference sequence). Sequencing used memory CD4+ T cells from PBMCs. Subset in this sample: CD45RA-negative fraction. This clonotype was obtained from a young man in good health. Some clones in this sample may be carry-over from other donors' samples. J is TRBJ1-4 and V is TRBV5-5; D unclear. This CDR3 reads CASSIPGGGKLFF. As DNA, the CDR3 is TGTGCCAGCAGCATACCGGGAGGTGGAAAACTGTTTTTT. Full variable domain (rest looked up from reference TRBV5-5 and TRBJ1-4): DAGVTQSPTHLIKTRGQQVTLRCSPISGHKSVSWYQQVLGQGPQFIFQYYEKEERGRGNFPDRFSARQFPNYSSELNVNALLLGDSALYLCASSIPGGGKLFFGSGTQLSVL.